This TCR beta chain was sequenced for a study of shared clonotypes between healthy human individuals. General study points: Clonotypes that were shared across a few donors made up around 4.6% of naive CD4 clonotypes.

About this clone: Its antigen is undetermined.

The repertoire was sequenced with immunoSEQ multiplex PCR; TCRdb's copy has only in-frame clones and lacks some. Here the sample spans around 700,000 clones, around 67% being singletons. CDR3 size: 15 residues. Germline values: CDR1 SGHAT, CDR2 FQNNGV. Trimming took off 0 bases at V and 1 base at J, with 6 bases between the two ends. Sequencing used memory CD4+ T cells sorted from blood. Subset described: CD45RA-negative fraction. The chain is built from TRBV11-2 and TRBJ2-2; D gene unclear. This sequence originates from a young woman in good health. CDR3 amino acids: CASSLDLRNTGELFF. The CDR3 nucleotides read TGTGCCAGCAGCTTAGATCTGAGGAACACCGGGGAGCTGTTTTTT.